The rows below give T cell receptor beta chains drawn from one sample of a study of spatial heterogeneity in lung cancer. Each CDR3 protein is one row after TCRdb ran MiXCR on the 5' RACE reads. Seen here are about 5,600 distinct CDR3 sequences, around 5% observed once, and the top ten hold roughly 25%. Sequencing was performed on lung tumor tissue, taken at surgery. These receptors all stem from a male donor with early-stage non-small cell lung cancer. Each CDR3 is given with its conserved first and last residue. A D gene is named only where the DNA matches it firmly. For some rows the clone size is stated as once, few or many, or as a class when expanded; others skip it.

abundance: medium-sized; d_gene: TRBD2; v_gene: TRBV9; len: 16; j_gene: TRBJ2-3; CDR3aa: CASSSGTSGFADTQYF; CDR3nt: TGTGCCAGCAGCTCAGGGACTAGCGGGTTTGCAGATACGCAGTATTTT
abundance: medium-sized; d_gene: TRBD2; v_gene: TRBV6-5; len: 15; j_gene: TRBJ2-3; CDR3aa: CASSYLAGGTDTQYF; CDR3nt: TGTGCCAGCAGTTATTTGGCGGGAGGGACAGATACGCAGTATTTT
abundance: medium-sized; d_gene: NA; v_gene: TRBV12-3/TRBV12-4; len: 12; j_gene: TRBJ1-5; CDR3aa: CASTLGNQPQHF; CDR3nt: TGTGCCAGCACCCTCGGGAATCAGCCCCAGCATTTT
abundance: many; d_gene: TRBD2; v_gene: TRBV9; len: 14; j_gene: TRBJ2-5; CDR3aa: CASSAEPGLAAQYF; CDR3nt: TGTGCCAGCAGCGCCGAACCGGGACTAGCAGCCCAGTACTTC
abundance: many; d_gene: NA; v_gene: TRBV12-3/TRBV12-4; len: 13; j_gene: TRBJ1-2; CDR3aa: CASSFRGRSGYTF; CDR3nt: TGTGCCAGCAGTTTTCGGGGGCGCAGCGGCTACACCTTC
abundance: medium-sized; d_gene: NA; v_gene: TRBV27; len: 15; j_gene: TRBJ1-5; CDR3aa: CASSSRTMRNQPQHF; CDR3nt: TGTGCCAGCAGTTCTCGGACCATGCGCAATCAGCCCCAGCATTTT
abundance: many; d_gene: NA; v_gene: TRBV4-3; len: 14; j_gene: TRBJ2-7; CDR3aa: CASSQDWGRYEQYF; CDR3nt: TGCGCCAGCAGCCAAGATTGGGGCCGTTACGAGCAGTACTTC
abundance: medium-sized; d_gene: NA; v_gene: TRBV7-8; len: 13; j_gene: TRBJ1-4; CDR3aa: CASSSRGTEKLFF; CDR3nt: TGTGCCAGCAGCTCTAGGGGGACAGAAAAACTGTTTTTT
abundance: NA; d_gene: TRBD2; v_gene: TRBV7-2; len: 17; j_gene: TRBJ2-5; CDR3aa: CASSPRSGRAAGETQYF; CDR3nt: TGTGCCAGCAGCCCGAGAAGCGGGAGGGCCGCTGGAGAGACCCAGTACTTC
abundance: NA; d_gene: NA; v_gene: TRBV6-5; len: 13; j_gene: TRBJ1-5; CDR3aa: CASSYGRRQPQHF; CDR3nt: TGTGCCAGCAGTTACGGGAGGCGGCAGCCCCAGCATTTT
abundance: many; d_gene: NA; v_gene: TRBV12-3/TRBV12-4; len: 12; j_gene: TRBJ1-6; CDR3aa: CASTWAGSPLHF; CDR3nt: TGTGCCAGCACCTGGGCCGGATCACCCCTCCACTTT
abundance: NA; d_gene: NA; v_gene: TRBV5-1; len: 15; j_gene: TRBJ2-5; CDR3aa: CASSPTGGGVETQYF; CDR3nt: TGCGCCAGCAGCCCGACTGGCGGAGGCGTGGAGACCCAGTACTTC
abundance: many; d_gene: NA; v_gene: TRBV6-1; len: 15; j_gene: TRBJ2-2; CDR3aa: CASSEALAFTGELFF; CDR3nt: TGTGCCAGCAGTGAAGCGTTGGCCTTCACCGGGGAGCTGTTTTTT
abundance: many; d_gene: NA; v_gene: TRBV15; len: 15; j_gene: TRBJ2-1; CDR3aa: CATTGEESSYNEQFF; CDR3nt: TGTGCCACCACAGGGGAAGAGAGCTCCTACAATGAGCAGTTCTTC
abundance: medium-sized; d_gene: NA; v_gene: TRBV14; len: 17; j_gene: TRBJ1-1; CDR3aa: CASSQDPFEGMNTEAFF; CDR3nt: TGTGCCAGCAGCCAAGACCCCTTCGAGGGGATGAACACTGAAGCTTTCTTT
abundance: few; d_gene: NA; v_gene: TRBV12-3/TRBV12-4; len: 16; j_gene: TRBJ2-3; CDR3aa: CASSPSGMVSTDTQYF; CDR3nt: TGTGCCAGCAGTCCCTCCGGAATGGTTAGCACAGATACGCAGTATTTT
abundance: medium-sized; d_gene: NA; v_gene: TRBV5-1; len: 15; j_gene: TRBJ2-5; CDR3aa: CASSLTQVGVETQYF; CDR3nt: TGCGCCAGCAGCTTGACACAGGTCGGGGTAGAGACCCAGTACTTC
abundance: many; d_gene: NA; v_gene: TRBV2; len: 13; j_gene: TRBJ2-7; CDR3aa: CASRTDTSYEQYF; CDR3nt: TGTGCCAGCAGAACCGACACCTCCTACGAGCAGTACTTC
abundance: NA; d_gene: TRBD1; v_gene: TRBV28; len: 16; j_gene: TRBJ1-2; CDR3aa: CASSLPGQGANYGYTF; CDR3nt: TGTGCCAGCAGTTTGCCGGGACAGGGGGCAAACTATGGCTACACCTTC
abundance: many; d_gene: TRBD2; v_gene: TRBV7-2; len: 14; j_gene: TRBJ2-3; CDR3aa: CASSPSSGGNTQYF; CDR3nt: TGTGCCAGCAGCCCGTCTAGCGGGGGGAATACGCAGTATTTT
abundance: many; d_gene: NA; v_gene: TRBV7-2; len: 14; j_gene: TRBJ1-4; CDR3aa: CASSLGGSNEKLFF; CDR3nt: TGTGCCAGCAGCTTAGGCGGGTCTAATGAAAAACTGTTTTTT
abundance: many; d_gene: NA; v_gene: TRBV27; len: 15; j_gene: TRBJ1-2; CDR3aa: CASSFRQISGYGYTF; CDR3nt: TGTGCCAGCAGTTTTAGACAGATATCAGGCTATGGCTACACCTTC
abundance: NA; d_gene: NA; v_gene: TRBV5-4; len: 14; j_gene: TRBJ2-5; CDR3aa: CASSLAGGRETQYF; CDR3nt: TGTGCCAGCAGCTTGGCCGGGGGGCGAGAGACCCAGTACTTC
abundance: medium-sized; d_gene: NA; v_gene: TRBV5-4; len: 14; j_gene: TRBJ2-3; CDR3aa: CASSLVGAADTQYF; CDR3nt: TGTGCCAGCAGCTTGGTAGGAGCGGCAGATACGCAGTATTTT
abundance: medium-sized; d_gene: NA; v_gene: TRBV11-2; len: 15; j_gene: TRBJ2-1; CDR3aa: CARGNDCLTHNEQFF; CDR3nt: TGTGCCAGAGGAAACGACTGCCTGACACACAATGAGCAGTTCTTC
abundance: medium-sized; d_gene: TRBD2; v_gene: TRBV4-3; len: 14; j_gene: TRBJ2-2; CDR3aa: CASSLAGGAGELFF; CDR3nt: TGCGCCAGCAGCCTGGCGGGGGGGGCCGGGGAGCTGTTTTTT
abundance: medium-sized; d_gene: NA; v_gene: TRBV4-2; len: 16; j_gene: TRBJ2-1; CDR3aa: CASSQDVSEIYNEQFF; CDR3nt: TGTGCCAGCAGCCAAGATGTCTCGGAGATCTACAATGAGCAGTTCTTC
abundance: many; d_gene: NA; v_gene: TRBV5-1; len: 17; j_gene: TRBJ2-5; CDR3aa: CASSLATNRDNQETQYF; CDR3nt: TGCGCCAGCAGCTTGGCCACTAATCGGGACAACCAAGAGACCCAGTACTTC
abundance: many; d_gene: NA; v_gene: TRBV4-3; len: 13; j_gene: TRBJ2-3; CDR3aa: CASSPRGADTQYF; CDR3nt: TGCGCCAGCAGCCCCAGAGGCGCAGATACGCAGTATTTT
abundance: medium-sized; d_gene: TRBD2; v_gene: TRBV20-1; len: 13; j_gene: TRBJ2-7; CDR3aa: CSAWTSGPYEQYF; CDR3nt: TGCAGTGCGTGGACTAGCGGCCCCTACGAGCAGTACTTC
abundance: many; d_gene: TRBD1; v_gene: TRBV7-9; len: 15; j_gene: TRBJ1-2; CDR3aa: CASSPGQGEGYGYTF; CDR3nt: TGTGCCAGCAGCCCCGGACAGGGTGAAGGCTATGGCTACACCTTC
abundance: many; d_gene: TRBD2; v_gene: TRBV2; len: 15; j_gene: TRBJ2-7; CDR3aa: CASSAWTRGSYEQYF; CDR3nt: TGTGCCAGCAGTGCTTGGACTAGGGGCTCCTACGAGCAGTACTTC
abundance: medium-sized; d_gene: NA; v_gene: TRBV28; len: 13; j_gene: TRBJ2-5; CDR3aa: CAINKFRRETQYF; CDR3nt: TGTGCCATCAATAAGTTCAGGCGCGAGACCCAGTACTTC
abundance: medium-sized; d_gene: NA; v_gene: TRBV7-6; len: 12; j_gene: TRBJ2-7; CDR3aa: CASSFTGNEQYF; CDR3nt: TGTGCCAGCAGCTTTACTGGGAACGAGCAGTACTTC
abundance: large; d_gene: NA; v_gene: TRBV6-5; len: 16; j_gene: TRBJ1-3; CDR3aa: CASSGGTDRSGNTIYF; CDR3nt: TGTGCCAGCAGTGGGGGGACTGACCGCTCTGGAAACACCATATATTTT
abundance: many; d_gene: NA; v_gene: TRBV6-1; len: 12; j_gene: TRBJ2-3; CDR3aa: CASKWESHTQYF; CDR3nt: TGTGCCAGCAAATGGGAGAGTCATACGCAGTATTTT
abundance: medium-sized; d_gene: NA; v_gene: TRBV6-2/TRBV6-3; len: 15; j_gene: TRBJ1-6; CDR3aa: CASSSTDPIYSPLHF; CDR3nt: TGTGCCAGCAGTTCGACCGATCCAATCTATTCACCCCTCCACTTT